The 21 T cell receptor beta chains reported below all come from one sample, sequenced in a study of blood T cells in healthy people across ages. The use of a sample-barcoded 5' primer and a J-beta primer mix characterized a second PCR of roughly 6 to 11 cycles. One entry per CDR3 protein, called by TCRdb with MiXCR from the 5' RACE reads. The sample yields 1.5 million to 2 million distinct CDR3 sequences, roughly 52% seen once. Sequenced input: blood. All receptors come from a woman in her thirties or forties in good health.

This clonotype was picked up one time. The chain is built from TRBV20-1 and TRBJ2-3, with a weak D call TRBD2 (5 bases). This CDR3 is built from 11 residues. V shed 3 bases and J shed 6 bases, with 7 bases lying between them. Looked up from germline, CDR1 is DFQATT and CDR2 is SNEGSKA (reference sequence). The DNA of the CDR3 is TGCAGTGCTAGGGCTAGCGATACGCAGTATTTT. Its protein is CSARASDTQYF.

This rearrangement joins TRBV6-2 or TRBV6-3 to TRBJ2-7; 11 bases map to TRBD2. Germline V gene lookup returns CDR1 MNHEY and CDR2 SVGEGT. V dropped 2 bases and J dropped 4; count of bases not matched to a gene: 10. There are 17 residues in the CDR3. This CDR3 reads CASSYRRSGGAAYEQYF. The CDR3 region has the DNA TGTGCCAGCAGTTACCGCCGTAGCGGGGGGGCCGCTTACGAGCAGTACTTC.

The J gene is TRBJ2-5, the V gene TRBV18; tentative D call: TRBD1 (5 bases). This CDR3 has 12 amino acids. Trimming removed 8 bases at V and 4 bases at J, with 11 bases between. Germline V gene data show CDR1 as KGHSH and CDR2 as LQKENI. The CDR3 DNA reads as TGTGCCAGCGCAGGGTCGGTAGAGACCCAGTACTTC. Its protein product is CASAGSVETQYF.

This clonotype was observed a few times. In DNA form, the CDR3 reads TGCAGTGCTGGGCCGGGACAGGGACAAGAGACCCAGTACTTC. Amino acid sequence: CSAGPGQGQETQYF. The J gene is TRBJ2-5, the V gene TRBV20-1; 9 bases match TRBD1. The CDR3 extends over 14 amino acids. The germline V gene has CDR1 DFQATT and CDR2 SNEGSKA (reference sequence). The V and J ends lost 5 bases and 2 bases, in that order; junction bases with no gene match: 6.

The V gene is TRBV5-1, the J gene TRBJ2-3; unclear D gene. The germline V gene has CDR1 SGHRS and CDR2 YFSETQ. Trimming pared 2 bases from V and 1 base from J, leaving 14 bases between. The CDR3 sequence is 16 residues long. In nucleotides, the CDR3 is TGCGCCAGCAGCTTCCTAGTGTCGGGCGGCACAGATACGCAGTATTTT. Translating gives CASSFLVSGGTDTQYF.

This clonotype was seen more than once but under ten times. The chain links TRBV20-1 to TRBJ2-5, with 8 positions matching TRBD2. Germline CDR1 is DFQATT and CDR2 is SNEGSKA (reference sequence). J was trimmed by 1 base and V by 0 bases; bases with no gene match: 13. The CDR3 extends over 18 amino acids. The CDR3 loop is CSARESPGRGTFQETQYF. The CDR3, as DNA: TGCAGTGCTAGAGAATCACCCGGGAGGGGAACCTTCCAAGAGACCCAGTACTTC.

CDR3 bases: TGTGCCAGCACAGGGGATGGTAGCACTGAAGCTTTCTTT. It encodes CASTGDGSTEAFF. The V gene is TRBV27, the J gene TRBJ1-1; a possible D gene is TRBD1 (6 bases). Trimming took 7 bases from V and 4 from J, leaving 13 bases between them. The CDR3 is made up of 13 amino acids. Germline V gene lookup returns CDR1 MNHEY and CDR2 SMNVEV (reference sequence).

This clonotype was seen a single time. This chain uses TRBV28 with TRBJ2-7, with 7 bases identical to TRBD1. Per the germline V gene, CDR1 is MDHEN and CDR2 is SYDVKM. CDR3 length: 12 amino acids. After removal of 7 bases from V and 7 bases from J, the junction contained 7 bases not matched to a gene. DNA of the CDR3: TGTGCCAGCACTGACAGGGTGATTGAGCAGTACTTC. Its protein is CASTDRVIEQYF.

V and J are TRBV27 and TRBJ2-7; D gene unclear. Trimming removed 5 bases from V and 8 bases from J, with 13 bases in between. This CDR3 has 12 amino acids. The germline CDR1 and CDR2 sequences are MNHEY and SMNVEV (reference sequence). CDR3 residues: CASSKPSRKQYF. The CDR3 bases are TGTGCCAGCAGTAAGCCTTCCCGTAAGCAGTACTTC.

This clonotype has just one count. CDR3 amino acids: CSARGTEYSNQPQHF. In DNA form, the CDR3 reads TGCAGTGCTAGAGGGACAGAGTATAGCAATCAGCCCCAGCATTTT. This rearrangement joins TRBV20-1 to TRBJ1-5; tentatively, D is TRBD1 (6 bases). This CDR3 is 15 amino acids long. Germline V CDR1 and CDR2: DFQATT, SNEGSKA (reference sequence). V dropped 1 base and J dropped 0 bases, with 10 bases sitting between them.

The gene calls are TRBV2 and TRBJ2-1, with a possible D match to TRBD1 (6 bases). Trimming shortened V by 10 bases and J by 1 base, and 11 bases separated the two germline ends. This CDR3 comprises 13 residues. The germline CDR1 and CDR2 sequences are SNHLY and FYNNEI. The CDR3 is CAIQGKSYNEQFF. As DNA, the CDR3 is TGTGCCATTCAGGGGAAGTCCTACAATGAGCAGTTCTTC.

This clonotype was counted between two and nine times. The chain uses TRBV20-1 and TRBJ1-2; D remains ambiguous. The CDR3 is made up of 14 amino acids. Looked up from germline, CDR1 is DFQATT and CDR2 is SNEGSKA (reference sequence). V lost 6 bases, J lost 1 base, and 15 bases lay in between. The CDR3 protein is CSAPSRGSNYGYTF. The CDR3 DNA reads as TGCAGTGCCCCATCGAGAGGGAGTAACTATGGCTACACCTTC.

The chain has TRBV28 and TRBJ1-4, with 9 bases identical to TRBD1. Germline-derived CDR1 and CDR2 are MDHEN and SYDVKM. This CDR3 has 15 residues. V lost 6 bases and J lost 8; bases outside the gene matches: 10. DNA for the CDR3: TGTGCCAGCAGCAGACAGACAGGGGGGCACGAAAAACTGTTTTTT. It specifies CASSRQTGGHEKLFF.

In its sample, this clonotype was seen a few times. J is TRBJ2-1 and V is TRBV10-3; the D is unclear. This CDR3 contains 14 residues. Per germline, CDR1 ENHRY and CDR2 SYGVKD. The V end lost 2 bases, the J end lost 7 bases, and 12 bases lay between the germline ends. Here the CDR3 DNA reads TGTGCCATCAGTGAGAAAGGGTTCGGGAATGAGCAGTTCTTC. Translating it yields CAISEKGFGNEQFF.

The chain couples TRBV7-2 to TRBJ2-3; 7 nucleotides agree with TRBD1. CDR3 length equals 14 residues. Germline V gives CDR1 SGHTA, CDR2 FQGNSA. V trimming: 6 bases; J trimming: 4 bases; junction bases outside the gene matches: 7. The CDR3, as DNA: TGTGCCAGCAGGCCAGGACAGGCCGCAGATACGCAGTATTTT. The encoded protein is CASRPGQAADTQYF.

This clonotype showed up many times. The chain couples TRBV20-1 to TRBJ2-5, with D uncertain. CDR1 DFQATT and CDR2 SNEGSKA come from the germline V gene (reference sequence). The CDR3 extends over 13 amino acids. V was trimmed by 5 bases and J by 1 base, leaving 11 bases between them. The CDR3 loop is CSAFPRPQETQYF. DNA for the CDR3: TGCAGTGCTTTCCCCCGGCCCCAAGAGACCCAGTACTTC.

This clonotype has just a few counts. The CDR3 region is CASSVAGVQDTQYF. In DNA form, the CDR3 reads TGTGCCAGCAGCGTGGCAGGGGTTCAAGATACGCAGTATTTT. This sequence joins TRBV9 and TRBJ2-3, with a possible D match to TRBD1 (6 bases). Trimming stripped 2 bases from V and 5 bases from J, with 12 bases between. This CDR3 spans 14 amino acids. CDR1 is SGDLS, CDR2 YYNGEE, per germline.

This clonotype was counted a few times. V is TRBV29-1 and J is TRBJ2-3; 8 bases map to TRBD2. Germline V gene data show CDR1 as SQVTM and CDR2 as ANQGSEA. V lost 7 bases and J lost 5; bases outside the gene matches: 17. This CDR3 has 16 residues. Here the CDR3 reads CSAILRGGRSIDTQYF. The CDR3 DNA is TGCAGCGCCATCCTCCGCGGGGGGCGTAGTATAGATACGCAGTATTTT.

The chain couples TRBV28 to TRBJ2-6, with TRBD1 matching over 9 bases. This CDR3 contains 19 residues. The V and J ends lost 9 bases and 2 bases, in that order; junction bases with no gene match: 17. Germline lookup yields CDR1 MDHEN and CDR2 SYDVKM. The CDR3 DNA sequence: TGTGCCAGTTCGCCCTTACAGGGACAGGGATATACTGGGGCCAACGTCCTGACTTTC. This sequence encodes CASSPLQGQGYTGANVLTF. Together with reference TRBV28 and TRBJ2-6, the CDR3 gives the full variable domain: DVKVTQSSRYLVKRTGEKVFLECVQDMDHENMFWYRQDPGLGLRLIYFSYDVKMKEKGDIPEGYSVSREKKERFSLILESASTNQTSMYLCASSPLQGQGYTGANVLTFGAGSRLTVL.

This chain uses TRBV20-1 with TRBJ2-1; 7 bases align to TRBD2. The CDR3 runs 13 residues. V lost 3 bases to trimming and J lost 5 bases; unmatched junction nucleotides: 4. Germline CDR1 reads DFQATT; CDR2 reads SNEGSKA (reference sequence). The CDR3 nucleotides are TGCAGTGCTAGGCGGCTAGCGGACAATGAGCAGTTCTTC. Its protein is CSARRLADNEQFF.

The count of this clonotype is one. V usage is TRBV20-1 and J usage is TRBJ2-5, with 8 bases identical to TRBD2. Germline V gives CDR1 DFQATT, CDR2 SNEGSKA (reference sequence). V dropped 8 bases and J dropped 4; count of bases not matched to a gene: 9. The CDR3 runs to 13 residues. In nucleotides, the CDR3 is TGCAGTACGAATAGCGGGGCGATAGAGACCCAGTACTTC. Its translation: CSTNSGAIETQYF.